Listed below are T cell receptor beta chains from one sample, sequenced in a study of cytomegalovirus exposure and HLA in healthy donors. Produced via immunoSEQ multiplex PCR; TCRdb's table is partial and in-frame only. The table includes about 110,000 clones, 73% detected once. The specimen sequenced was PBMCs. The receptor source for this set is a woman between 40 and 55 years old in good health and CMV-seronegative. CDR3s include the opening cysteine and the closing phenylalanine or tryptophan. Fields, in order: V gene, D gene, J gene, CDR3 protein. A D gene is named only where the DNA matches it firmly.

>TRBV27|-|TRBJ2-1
CASSSSARRVAHTEQFF
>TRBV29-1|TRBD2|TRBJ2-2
CSVELAGVGELFF
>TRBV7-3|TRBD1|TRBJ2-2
CASSPGQEDTGELFF
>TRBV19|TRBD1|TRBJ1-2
CASQTGTERNYGYTF
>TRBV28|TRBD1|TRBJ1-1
CASSPRDREAFF
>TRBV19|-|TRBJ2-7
CASSIGGLIYEQYF
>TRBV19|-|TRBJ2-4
CASSTLNIQYF
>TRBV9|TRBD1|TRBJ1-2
CASSVDRGPSHGYTF
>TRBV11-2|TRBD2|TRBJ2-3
CASSPPGLEPTDTQYF
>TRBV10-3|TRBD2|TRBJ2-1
CAISIAGGINEQFF
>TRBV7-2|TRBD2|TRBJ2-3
CSSSLEGRGGVTDTQYF
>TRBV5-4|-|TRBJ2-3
CASSFPRGRGTDTQYF
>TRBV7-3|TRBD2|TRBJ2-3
CASSVAGAGDTQYF
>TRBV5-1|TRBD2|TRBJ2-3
CASSLVAGEADTQYF
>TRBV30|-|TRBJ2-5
CAWGHLGMETQYF
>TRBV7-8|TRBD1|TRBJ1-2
CASSARQGLYGYTF
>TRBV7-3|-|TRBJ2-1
CASAPTRQGMADEQFF
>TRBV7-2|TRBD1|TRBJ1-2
CASSGNRGSVGGYTF
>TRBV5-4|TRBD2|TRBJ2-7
CASSLGASGTYEQYF
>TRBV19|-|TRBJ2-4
CASSMGRGHLNKNIQYF
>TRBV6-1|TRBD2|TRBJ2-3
CASSESASGRGADTQYF
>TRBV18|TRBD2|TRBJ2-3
CASSPLAGATDTQYF
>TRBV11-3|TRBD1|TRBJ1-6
CASSSGQAGNSPLHF
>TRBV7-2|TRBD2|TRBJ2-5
CASSNGLAGGRHGTQYF
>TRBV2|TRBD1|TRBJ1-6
CASRGTGGTYNSPLHF
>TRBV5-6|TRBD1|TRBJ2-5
CASSLGRGQETQYF
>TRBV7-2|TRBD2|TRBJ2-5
CASSSSGGAFETQYF
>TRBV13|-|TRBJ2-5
CASSLSGSKTQYF
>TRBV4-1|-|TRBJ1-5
CASSQDTGLRRNQPQHF
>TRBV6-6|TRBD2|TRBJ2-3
CASSYSGTKADTQYF
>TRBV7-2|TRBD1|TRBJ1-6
CASSVGQGGRSPLHF
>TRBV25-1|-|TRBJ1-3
CASTRSGQKNTIYF
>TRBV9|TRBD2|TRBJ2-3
CASSVWGLASTDTQYF